The 27 T cell receptor beta chains in this list originate from one sample, sequenced in a study of cytomegalovirus exposure and HLA in healthy donors. Amplification used 60 Vbeta primers and 13 Jbeta primers. Libraries were prepared by immunoSEQ multiplex PCR; TCRdb keeps only in-frame clonotypes and omits some of them. The table has 150,000 to 200,000 clones, approximately 81% seen once. Sequenced input: PBMCs. The receptors shown here come from a woman aged 50 to 65 in good health and CMV-seronegative.

The chain is built from TRBV28 and TRBJ2-2; perhaps TRBD2 as D (6 bases). Germline-derived CDR1 and CDR2 are MDHEN and SYDVKM. The CDR3 sequence is 16 residues long. Trimming stripped 4 bases from V and 4 bases from J, with 16 bases between. The CDR3 nucleotides read TGTGCCAGCAGTTCACCGGGACTCACCGGCACCGGGGAGCTGTTTTTT. It codes for CASSSPGLTGTGELFF.

This sequence joins TRBV18 and TRBJ2-2; TRBD1 matches 8 bases. In germline, CDR1 is KGHSH, CDR2 LQKENI. The length of the CDR3 is 15 residues. The V and J ends lost 4 bases and 4 bases, in that order; junction bases with no gene match: 5. The CDR3 bases are TGTGCCAGCTCACGCCGACAGGGGAGCACCGGGGAGCTGTTTTTT. Translation gives CASSRRQGSTGELFF.

The chain uses TRBV6-5 and TRBJ2-6; 7 bases map to TRBD1. In germline, CDR1 is MNHEY, CDR2 SVGAGI. The CDR3 loop spans 16 amino acids. J was trimmed by 2 bases and V by 2 bases; bases with no gene match: 3. Here the CDR3 DNA reads TGTGCCAGCAGTTACACCACAGGGGCTGGGGCCAACGTCCTGACTTTC. Its translation is CASSYTTGAGANVLTF.

The chain recombines TRBV11-2 with TRBJ1-2; 7 nucleotides align to TRBD1. Trimming at V came to 0 bases and at J to 5 bases, leaving 3 bases not matched to a gene. The length of the CDR3 is 14 residues. Germline V lookup: CDR1 SGHAT, CDR2 FQNNGV. This CDR3 reads CASSLDRDRYGYTF. DNA for the CDR3: TGTGCCAGCAGCTTAGATAGGGACAGATATGGCTACACCTTC.

The chain recombines TRBV27 with TRBJ1-2; 7 nucleotides match TRBD1. V gave up 2 bases and J gave up 3 bases; unmatched junction bases: 0. Germline V gives CDR1 MNHEY, CDR2 SMNVEV (reference sequence). This CDR3 contains 13 residues. CDR3 in DNA: TGTGCCAGCAGTTTAACAGGGGACTATGGCTACACCTTC. It encodes CASSLTGDYGYTF.

For this clone: Other DNA sequences in the sample encode the same CDR3. The chain uses TRBV5-6 and TRBJ1-5; tentatively, D is TRBD1 (5 bases). Per the germline V gene, CDR1 is SGHDT and CDR2 is YYEEEE. V lost 1 base and J lost 0, with 20 bases in between. The CDR3 has 19 amino acids. The CDR3 sequence is CASSLYWAGRGYSNQPQHF. CDR3 in DNA: TGTGCCAGCAGCTTGTATTGGGCAGGGCGGGGATATAGCAATCAGCCCCAGCATTTT.

J is TRBJ2-4 and V is TRBV13, with a possible D match to TRBD2 (5 bases). Looked up from germline, CDR1 is PRHDT and CDR2 is FYEKMQ (reference sequence). Trimming removed 2 bases from V and 0 bases from J, with 23 bases in between. This CDR3 is built from 20 residues. This chain's CDR3 is CASSLWARATISLAKNIQYF. In nucleotides, the CDR3 is TGTGCCAGCAGCTTATGGGCGCGGGCAACTATCTCTTTAGCCAAAAACATTCAGTACTTC.

This chain links TRBV18 with TRBJ1-5; D not certain. V shed 2 bases and J shed 4 bases, with 9 bases lying between them. CDR3 length equals 14 residues. Germline V gene data show CDR1 as KGHSH and CDR2 as LQKENI. As DNA, the CDR3 is TGTGCCAGCTCACCAAACTTCCAAAATCAGCCCCAGCATTTT. The encoded protein is CASSPNFQNQPQHF. The full variable domain, its missing parts supplied by reference TRBV18 and TRBJ1-5, is NAGVMQNPRHLVRRRGQEARLRCSPMKGHSHVYWYRQLPEEGLKFMVYLQKENIIDESGMPKERFSAEFPKEGPSILRIQQVVRGDSAAYFCASSPNFQNQPQHFGDGTRLSIL.

This sequence joins TRBV7-7 and TRBJ1-1; 7 bases match TRBD1. Trimming at V came to 3 bases and at J to 4 bases, leaving 2 bases not matched to a gene. Per germline, CDR1 SSHAT and CDR2 FNYEAQ (reference sequence). There are 13 residues in the CDR3. CDR3 loop: CASSFRQGTEAFF. CDR3 bases: TGTGCCAGCAGCTTTCGACAGGGCACTGAAGCTTTCTTT.

V usage is TRBV19 and J usage is TRBJ2-4; 9 bases are shared with TRBD1. Trimming took 4 bases from V and 4 from J; bases not matched to a gene: 8. The CDR3 spans 16 residues. Germline V gene sequence: CDR1 LNHDA, CDR2 SQIVND (reference sequence). The CDR3 DNA is TGTGCCAGTAGTACATTGCTGGGACAGGGAAAAAACATTCAGTACTTC. It specifies CASSTLLGQGKNIQYF.

This chain links TRBV4-2 with TRBJ2-7, with unresolved D. Deletions cut 2 bases from V and 7 bases from J, with 9 bases between. Germline lookup yields CDR1 LGHNA and CDR2 YNFKEQ. The CDR3 totals 12 residues. The CDR3, as DNA: TGTGCCAGCAGCCAAACTCCACCGGAGCAGTACTTC. As protein: CASSQTPPEQYF.

The chain employs TRBV28 and TRBJ1-2, with TRBD1 matching 7 bases. Germline V gene data show CDR1 as MDHEN and CDR2 as SYDVKM. V was clipped by 4 bases and J by 3 bases; unmatched bases: 11. This CDR3 is built from 16 residues. CDR3 sequence reads: CASSSSYFGTDYGYTF. Written as DNA, the CDR3 is TGTGCCAGCAGTTCCTCTTATTTCGGGACAGACTATGGCTACACCTTC.

This clone showed up just a few times. The chain uses TRBV6-5 and TRBJ1-3; 7 bases align to TRBD1. CDR1 is MNHEY and CDR2 is SVGAGI in the germline V gene. CDR3 length equals 14 residues. V was clipped by 6 bases and J by 2 bases; unmatched bases: 4. DNA of the CDR3: TGTGCCAGCAGACCTGGACAGGCTGGAAACACCATATATTTT. It is translated as CASRPGQAGNTIYF.

V usage is TRBV6-1 and J usage is TRBJ2-3, with D possibly matching TRBD2 (6 bases). Germline-derived CDR1 and CDR2 are MNHNS and SASEGT. The V end was cut by 6 bases, the J end by 4 bases, with 17 bases between. The CDR3 sequence is 15 residues long. The CDR3 spells CASRWGSGGADTQYF. The CDR3 DNA follows: TGTGCCAGCAGATGGGGTAGCGGCGGGGCAGATACGCAGTATTTT.

This clone occurred a few times. The chain employs TRBV5-6 and TRBJ2-1; 9 nucleotides align to TRBD1. Germline V gene sequence: CDR1 SGHDT, CDR2 YYEEEE. The junction had 9 bases not matched to a gene; V was cut back by 2 bases and J by 6 bases. The CDR3 consists of 16 residues. The chain's CDR3 is CASSLVGTGYPNEQFF. Written as DNA, the CDR3 is TGTGCCAGCAGCTTAGTCGGGACAGGGTACCCCAATGAGCAGTTCTTC.

This clone was detected only once. J is TRBJ2-3 and V is TRBV18, with D hard to call. The V and J ends lost 2 bases and 0 bases respectively, with 9 bases between them. Germline V gene data show CDR1 as KGHSH and CDR2 as LQKENI. This CDR3 has 15 amino acids. This chain's CDR3 is CASSPVRGSTDTQYF. The CDR3 DNA sequence: TGTGCCAGCTCACCAGTGAGAGGTAGCACAGATACGCAGTATTTT.

V usage is TRBV5-5 and J usage is TRBJ1-4; D is undetermined. The CDR3 is 15 residues long. The germline gives CDR1 SGHKS, CDR2 YYEKEE (reference sequence). V was trimmed by 4 bases and J by 5 bases, leaving 15 bases between them. Here the CDR3 DNA reads TGTGCCAGCAGCGTGGTCATGAAGGAGAATGAAAAACTGTTTTTT. Translating it yields CASSVVMKENEKLFF.

The V and J genes are TRBV29-1 and TRBJ1-2, with 8 bases matching TRBD1. Germline V gene data show CDR1 as SQVTM and CDR2 as ANQGSEA. The CDR3 loop spans 12 amino acids. V shed 6 bases and J 7 bases; nucleotides not matched to a gene: 7. CDR3 coding DNA: TGCAGCGTCGGACAGGGTATGGGTGGCTACACCTTC. Amino acid sequence: CSVGQGMGGYTF. Filled out from reference TRBV29-1 and TRBJ1-2, the complete variable domain reads SAVISQKPSRDICQRGTSLTIQCQVDSQVTMMFWYRQQPGQSLTLIATANQGSEATYESGFVIDKFPISRPNLTFSTLTVSNMSPEDSSIYLCSVGQGMGGYTFGSGTRLTVV.

J is TRBJ1-1 and V is TRBV19; 11 positions agree with TRBD1. The CDR3 has 14 residues. The germline V gene encodes CDR1 LNHDA and CDR2 SQIVND (reference sequence). Trimming cost V 8 bases and J 5 bases; bases outside gene matches: 7. The CDR3 here is CASVDRGLYTEAFF. CDR3 nucleotides: TGTGCCAGTGTGGACAGGGGGCTGTATACTGAAGCTTTCTTT.

The chain links TRBV9 to TRBJ2-1, with a tentative D call TRBD2 (6 bases). Germline V gene sequence: CDR1 SGDLS, CDR2 YYNGEE. Trimming shortened V by 4 bases and J by 4 bases, and 12 bases separated the two germline ends. The CDR3 spans 14 residues. The CDR3 is CASSSGTGYNEQFF. In DNA form, the CDR3 reads TGTGCCAGCAGCTCCGGGACTGGTTACAATGAGCAGTTCTTC.

This clone appeared a few times. The chain carries TRBV5-8 and TRBJ1-1; D is undetermined. The germline V and J ends were trimmed by 4 bases and 0 bases, with 13 bases remaining between them. The CDR3 spans 15 residues. Germline CDR1 reads SGHTS; CDR2 reads YDEGEE. The CDR3 sequence: CASSIRMSMNTEAFF. The CDR3 DNA follows: TGTGCCAGCAGCATTCGAATGAGTATGAACACTGAAGCTTTCTTT.

The gene calls are TRBV5-1 and TRBJ2-7; TRBD2 agrees at 8 bases. The trim removed 0 bases at V and 0 bases at J, leaving 2 bases unmatched. The CDR3 is made up of 15 amino acids. Per the germline V gene, CDR1 is SGHRS and CDR2 is YFSETQ. In nucleotides, the CDR3 is TGCGCCAGCAGCTTGGCGGGGGGGACCTCCTACGAGCAGTACTTC. Translation gives CASSLAGGTSYEQYF.

The rearrangement links TRBV2 to TRBJ2-5, with D perhaps matching TRBD1 (6 bases). Germline values: CDR1 SNHLY, CDR2 FYNNEI. This CDR3 has 15 amino acids. With 2 bases removed from V and 4 bases from J, the gap between germline ends came to 14 bases. The CDR3 loop is CASSEFGQGIETQYF. As DNA, the CDR3 is TGTGCCAGCAGTGAATTCGGTCAGGGGATAGAGACCCAGTACTTC. The full variable domain, completed using reference TRBV2 and TRBJ2-5, is EPEVTQTPSHQVTQMGQEVILRCVPISNHLYFYWYRQILGQKVEFLVSFYNNEISEKSEIFDDQFSVERPDGSNFTLKIRSTKLEDSAMYFCASSEFGQGIETQYFGPGTRLLVL.

The count of this clone is one. The V gene is TRBV14, the J gene TRBJ1-2; D is possibly TRBD1 (6 bases). Germline lookup yields CDR1 SGHDN and CDR2 FVKESK. Trimming left V 1 base short and J 7 bases short, with 13 bases between. The CDR3 consists of 14 residues. CDR3 region: CASSQGQGFGGYTF. In nucleotides, the CDR3 is TGTGCCAGCAGCCAAGGTCAGGGGTTTGGTGGCTACACCTTC.

The sample holds a few counts of this clone. The V call is TRBV10-3, the J call TRBJ1-1, with D possibly matching TRBD1 (5 bases). The CDR3 sequence is 15 residues long. Trimming took off 6 bases at V and 0 bases at J, with 14 bases between the two ends. In germline, CDR1 is ENHRY, CDR2 SYGVKD. This chain's CDR3 is CAIRASGDVNTEAFF. The CDR3 coding sequence is TGTGCCATCAGGGCCTCGGGGGATGTGAACACTGAAGCTTTCTTT.

The chain couples TRBV19 to TRBJ1-5; 7 bases align to TRBD1. The V gene end was trimmed by 5 bases and the J gene end by 15 bases; junction bases not matched to a gene: 13. CDR1 and CDR2 from the germline V gene are LNHDA and SQIVND (reference sequence). The CDR3 has 13 amino acids. This CDR3 reads CASSHRDSPRRHF. The CDR3, as DNA: TGTGCCAGTAGTCACCGGGACAGCCCCCGTCGGCATTTT.

This clone was detected a few times. The gene calls are TRBV28 and TRBJ2-6; TRBD1 matches 7 bases. With V trimmed by 3 bases and J by 2 bases, 1 base remained unmatched. The germline V gene has CDR1 MDHEN and CDR2 SYDVKM. This CDR3 has 15 amino acids. The CDR3 nucleotides read TGTGCCAGCAGTTTTGACAGGGCTGGGGCCAACGTCCTGACTTTC. Amino acid sequence: CASSFDRAGANVLTF.